This T cell receptor (beta chain) was captured in a study of T-cell memory formation after mild COVID-19. TCRdb called the 5' RACE reads again in MiXCR, with one record for every CDR3 protein. The sample holds about 130,000 distinct CDR3 sequences; around a sixth are singletons and the top ten take approximately 15%. The sample was PBMCs or a T cell subset sorted from them (not recorded which). This receptor was identified in an adult woman who had mild COVID-19 (a few samples of this study predate the infection). Cell type and time point are not known.

CDR3 protein: CASSLHPGAGETQYF. CDR3 sequence (DNA): TGTGCCAGCAGCCTCCACCCGGGGGCGGGGGAGACCCAGTACTTC. This chain joins TRBV12-3 or TRBV12-4 and TRBJ2-5; either TRBD1 or TRBD2 may fit D (6 bases each). Trimming left V 6 bases short and J 5 bases short, with 19 bases between. This CDR3 spans 15 amino acids.